The 20 T cell receptor beta chains below all came from one sample that was sequenced in a study of T cell responses to AZD1222 COVID-19 vaccine. TCRdb's table, derived via immunoSEQ multiplex PCR, lists solely in-frame clones and lacks some. The sample consists of some 90,000 clones, 86% of them appearing once. Sequenced material: peripheral blood, taken on day 0 of AZD1222 vaccination. These receptor sequences come from an adult in good health.

This chain links TRBV2 with TRBJ2-2, with 9 bases lining up with TRBD1. Looked up from germline, CDR1 is SNHLY and CDR2 is FYNNEI. The CDR3 extends over 14 amino acids. J lost 14 bases, V lost 5 bases, and 12 bases had no gene match. The CDR3 DNA is TGTGCCAGCAGTTTTTTTACCGGGACAGGGACACTGTTTTTT. Translating gives CASSFFTGTGTLFF.

V gene TRBV19 combines with J gene TRBJ1-5, with D perhaps TRBD1 (5 bases). This CDR3 contains 15 residues. V lost 2 bases to trimming and J lost 7 bases, with 15 bases between them. Germline V CDR1 and CDR2: LNHDA, SQIVND (reference sequence). For the CDR3, the DNA is TGTGCCAGTAGTATATTCGGCAGGGTTGGACAGCCCCAGCATTTT. Its translation is CASSIFGRVGQPQHF.

The gene calls are TRBV5-1 and TRBJ2-6, with D unresolved. Trimming left V 0 bases short and J 0 bases short, with 4 bases between. From germline, CDR1 is SGHRS and CDR2 YFSETQ. This CDR3 region has 15 residues. CDR3 protein: CASSLDISGANVLTF. For the CDR3, the DNA is TGCGCCAGCAGCTTGGATATCTCTGGGGCCAACGTCCTGACTTTC.

The chain is built from TRBV7-8 and TRBJ2-5; no definite D call. This CDR3 is 11 amino acids long. The V end was cut by 5 bases, the J end by 5 bases, with 6 bases between. Per the germline V gene, CDR1 is SGHVS and CDR2 is FQNEAQ. The CDR3 region is CASSNSETQYF. The DNA for the CDR3 is TGTGCCAGCAGCAATTCGGAGACCCAGTACTTC.

CDR3 in DNA: TGTGCCAGCAGTTTGTATAACACCGGGGAGCTGTTTTTT. Translating it yields CASSLYNTGELFF. The rearrangement uses TRBV28 and TRBJ2-2; D not certain. V dropped 3 bases and J dropped 2 bases, with 4 bases sitting between them. In germline, CDR1 is MDHEN, CDR2 SYDVKM. The CDR3 consists of 13 residues.

The V and J genes are TRBV7-3 and TRBJ2-1; tentative D call: TRBD2 (6 bases). Germline values: CDR1 SGHTA, CDR2 FQGTGA. The CDR3 has 14 amino acids. V was trimmed by 5 bases and J by 3 bases, leaving 11 bases between them. This CDR3 reads CASSIGTDYNEQFF. In nucleotides, the CDR3 is TGTGCCAGCAGCATAGGGACTGACTACAATGAGCAGTTCTTC.

The chain uses TRBV9 and TRBJ2-3; 15 bases match TRBD2. Germline V gives CDR1 SGDLS, CDR2 YYNGEE. V lost 0 bases, J lost 3 bases, and 5 bases stayed unmatched. The CDR3 is made up of 18 amino acids. The CDR3 protein is CASSVGTSGRELTDTQYF. In DNA form, the CDR3 reads TGTGCCAGCAGCGTAGGGACTAGCGGGAGGGAGCTAACAGATACGCAGTATTTT.

This chain links TRBV5-4 with TRBJ1-2, with 7 bases that match TRBD1. This CDR3 has 16 residues. CDR1 is SGHNT and CDR2 is YYREEE in the germline V gene (reference sequence). The V and J ends lost 5 bases and 4 bases, in that order; junction bases with no gene match: 14. Here the CDR3 DNA reads TGTGCCAGCAGTCCCACGTGGCAGGGGGGGGGCTATGGCTACACCTTC. Its protein is CASSPTWQGGGYGYTF.

CDR3 sequence reads: CSVTGGVYGYTF. CDR3 coding DNA: TGCAGCGTGACAGGGGGCGTCTATGGCTACACCTTC. The chain employs TRBV29-1 and TRBJ1-2, with 10 nucleotides matching TRBD1. The ends lost 6 bases at V and 4 bases at J; junction bases unmatched: 2. The CDR3 runs 12 residues. The germline CDR1 and CDR2 sequences are SQVTM and ANQGSEA.

V is TRBV27 and J is TRBJ2-1; 9 nucleotides match TRBD2. Trimming removed 5 bases from V and 8 bases from J; junction bases left unmatched: 13. Germline V CDR1 and CDR2: MNHEY, SMNVEV (reference sequence). The CDR3 length is 16 residues. For the CDR3, the DNA is TGTGCCAGCAGTCGAATAGCGGGAGAAAGGTCGCATGAGCAGTTCTTC. The encoded protein is CASSRIAGERSHEQFF.

The table lists this clone with a count of one. The rearrangement joins TRBV18 to TRBJ2-7; TRBD2 is a possible D gene (6 bases). Trimming pared 3 bases from V and 3 bases from J, leaving 18 bases between. This CDR3 contains 16 residues. Germline V CDR1 and CDR2: KGHSH, LQKENI. As DNA, the CDR3 is TGTGCCAGCTCACCGTATAGCGGAGACGATATCTACGAGCAGTACTTC. Translating it yields CASSPYSGDDIYEQYF. The full variable domain, with the rest looked up from reference TRBV18 and TRBJ2-7, is NAGVMQNPRHLVRRRGQEARLRCSPMKGHSHVYWYRQLPEEGLKFMVYLQKENIIDESGMPKERFSAEFPKEGPSILRIQQVVRGDSAAYFCASSPYSGDDIYEQYFGPGTRLTVT.

The rearrangement joins TRBV19 to TRBJ1-5; 7 nucleotides align to TRBD1. The CDR3 sequence is 17 residues long. CDR1 and CDR2 from the germline V gene are LNHDA and SQIVND (reference sequence). Losses at the gene ends were 3 bases for V and 0 bases for J; bases not matched to a gene: 8. CDR3 DNA sequence: TGTGCCAGTAGTATTTGGGGAGGGGGCTCTAGCAATCAGCCCCAGCATTTT. Translation: CASSIWGGGSSNQPQHF.

The chain recombines TRBV7-3 with TRBJ2-1, with D tentatively TRBD1 (5 bases). Germline V gene lookup returns CDR1 SGHTA and CDR2 FQGTGA. Trimming cost V 5 bases and J 6 bases, with 17 bases left between them. The CDR3 runs to 15 residues. CDR3 nucleotides: TGTGCCAGCAGCCCAGGGTCGAAGGGGATCAATGAGCAGTTCTTC. Encoded protein: CASSPGSKGINEQFF.

This sequence joins TRBV7-2 and TRBJ1-1; the D is unclear. V lost 1 base, J lost 0 bases, and 12 bases lay in between. This CDR3 has 16 amino acids. CDR1 SGHTA and CDR2 FQGNSA come from the germline V gene. The CDR3 DNA reads TGTGCCAGCAGCTTAGTGGGTTCCGTTATGAACACTGAAGCTTTCTTT. This encodes CASSLVGSVMNTEAFF.

The table lists this clone with a few counts. The rearrangement joins TRBV7-2 to TRBJ2-7; no firm D call. This CDR3 has 13 residues. V was cut by 3 bases and J by 2 bases, with 8 bases left in between. Germline V gene sequence: CDR1 SGHTA, CDR2 FQGNSA. The CDR3 DNA reads TGTGCCAGCAGCTTCCTTTCTACCTACGAGCAGTACTTC. Protein: CASSFLSTYEQYF.

This chain joins TRBV11-3 and TRBJ2-3; TRBD2 might be the D (6 bases). Germline V gene lookup returns CDR1 SGHNT and CDR2 YENEEA. This CDR3 comprises 16 residues. The V end was cut by 5 bases, the J end by 2 bases, with 17 bases between. CDR3 residues: CASSLVPGSYTDTQYF. CDR3 in DNA: TGTGCCAGCAGCCTCGTCCCCGGGAGTTACACAGATACGCAGTATTTT.

The V gene is TRBV7-8, the J gene TRBJ2-1; 7 bases are shared with TRBD2. There are 14 residues in the CDR3. The V gene's germline CDR1 is SGHVS and CDR2 FQNEAQ. V dropped 5 bases and J dropped 6; count of bases not matched to a gene: 7. This CDR3 reads CASSLPGRPNEQFF. CDR3 DNA sequence: TGTGCCAGCAGCCTCCCCGGGAGGCCCAATGAGCAGTTCTTC.

This clone has a single count. This sequence joins TRBV7-3 and TRBJ2-2; 8 positions agree with TRBD1. Germline V gives CDR1 SGHTA, CDR2 FQGTGA. The CDR3 is 14 residues long. J lost 1 base, V lost 6 bases, and 1 base had no gene match. CDR3 DNA: TGTGCCAGCAGAGGGACAGGGAACACCGGGGAGCTGTTTTTT. This translates into CASRGTGNTGELFF.

This chain joins TRBV28 and TRBJ2-2; 8 bases align to TRBD1. The CDR3 runs to 15 residues. V was clipped by 6 bases and J by 4 bases; unmatched bases: 7. CDR1 and CDR2 from the germline V gene are MDHEN and SYDVKM. CDR3 sequence: CASSDGQGVTGELFF. The CDR3 coding sequence is TGTGCCAGCAGCGATGGACAGGGTGTCACCGGGGAGCTGTTTTTT. Full variable domain (missing parts from reference TRBV28 and TRBJ2-2): DVKVTQSSRYLVKRTGEKVFLECVQDMDHENMFWYRQDPGLGLRLIYFSYDVKMKEKGDIPEGYSVSREKKERFSLILESASTNQTSMYLCASSDGQGVTGELFFGEGSRLTVL.

This chain links TRBV28 with TRBJ2-7; 9 nucleotides align to TRBD2. Germline trimming cut 6 bases from V and 4 bases from J; bases unmatched to any gene: 7. This CDR3 has 14 residues. CDR1 and CDR2 (germline): MDHEN, SYDVKM. The CDR3 DNA reads TGTGCCAGCAGACTTAGCGGGAGTAGGTACGAGCAGTACTTC. The encoded protein is CASRLSGSRYEQYF.